Below, 23 T cell receptor beta chains from the same sample are listed, as sequenced in a study of OX40 agonist ivuxolimab in advanced cancers. Data came from immunoSEQ multiplex PCR; TCRdb stores just in-frame clones and leaves some out. There are 89,000 or so clones in the sample; about 89% occur only once, and more than 7.5% lies in the top ten. The specimen was CD4+ or CD8+ T cells sorted from blood, collected in a trial of the OX40 agonist ivuxolimab. These receptors originate from an adult with an advanced solid tumor such as melanoma, head and neck, liver or kidney cancer.

The chain couples TRBV19 to TRBJ1-5; D remains ambiguous. Looked up from germline, CDR1 is LNHDA and CDR2 is SQIVND (reference sequence). V dropped 5 bases and J dropped 0 bases, with 11 bases sitting between them. The CDR3 has 15 residues. In nucleotides, the CDR3 is TGTGCCAGTAGTCAATGGGTAGATAGCAATCAGCCCCAGCATTTT. It encodes CASSQWVDSNQPQHF.

The chain has TRBV9 and TRBJ1-2, with D perhaps TRBD1 (6 bases). The CDR3 totals 13 residues. V dropped 4 bases and J dropped 4 bases, with 11 bases sitting between them. Per the germline V gene, CDR1 is SGDLS and CDR2 is YYNGEE. CDR3 coding DNA: TGTGCCAGCAGCCCCGGACAGTCCTATGGCTACACCTTC. This gives the protein CASSPGQSYGYTF.

The chain recombines TRBV25-1 with TRBJ1-2, with unresolved D. The CDR3 is made up of 12 amino acids. Deletions cut 7 bases from V and 4 bases from J, with 10 bases between. CDR1 and CDR2 (germline): MGHDK, SYGVNS. CDR3 DNA sequence: TGTGCCAGCATAGATCCAGGCTATGGCTACACCTTC. Residues: CASIDPGYGYTF.

The chain is built from TRBV4-3 and TRBJ1-3; D not resolved. Germline V CDR1 and CDR2: LGHNA, YSLEER. The germline V and J ends were trimmed by 3 bases and 1 base, with 13 bases remaining between them. This CDR3 is 16 amino acids long. DNA of the CDR3: TGCGCCAGCAGCCAGTCTCCGGGAGAATCTGGAAACACCATATATTTT. Translation gives CASSQSPGESGNTIYF.

This clone was detected a few times. The CDR3: CAWSVLKDSPLHF. The CDR3 DNA reads as TGTGCCTGGAGTGTACTAAAGGATTCACCCCTCCACTTT. This chain joins TRBV30 and TRBJ1-6; no clear D gene. The germline V gene has CDR1 GTSNPN and CDR2 SVGIG (reference sequence). Trimming removed 0 bases from V and 8 bases from J, with 8 bases in between. The CDR3 runs 13 residues.

The V gene is TRBV10-3, the J gene TRBJ2-3; D perhaps matches TRBD2 (6 bases). The CDR3 spans 17 residues. Per the germline V gene, CDR1 is ENHRY and CDR2 is SYGVKD. With 2 bases removed from V and 7 bases from J, the gap between germline ends came to 22 bases. Here the CDR3 DNA reads TGTGCCATCAGTGAGAAGTTCGCTAGCGTAATACCTAATACGCAGTATTTT. Translated: CAISEKFASVIPNTQYF.

Here the CDR3 reads CASSYSGNEQFF. CDR3 in DNA: TGTGCCAGCAGTTACTCCGGCAATGAGCAGTTCTTC. This rearrangement joins TRBV6-6 to TRBJ2-1, with no clear D. Germline V lookup: CDR1 MNHNY, CDR2 SVGAGI (reference sequence). Trimming shortened V by 0 bases and J by 6 bases, and 3 bases separated the two germline ends. The CDR3 spans 12 residues.

The CDR3 sequence is CASSVGGGQSYGYTF. The DNA of the CDR3 is TGTGCCAGCAGCGTAGGGGGGGGACAGAGCTATGGCTACACCTTC. The V gene is TRBV9, the J gene TRBJ1-2; 7 positions agree with TRBD1. The germline gives CDR1 SGDLS, CDR2 YYNGEE. V was pared by 0 bases and J by 4 bases, with 6 bases of the junction left unmatched. This CDR3 region has 15 residues.

This rearrangement joins TRBV28 to TRBJ1-3; D unresolved. The CDR3 loop spans 12 amino acids. The germline V gene encodes CDR1 MDHEN and CDR2 SYDVKM. V lost 3 bases and J lost 2, with 2 bases in between. The CDR3 DNA sequence: TGTGCCAGCAGTTTTGCTGGAAACACCATATATTTT. Protein product: CASSFAGNTIYF.

This clone has just one count. This sequence joins TRBV28 and TRBJ1-3; D is possibly TRBD1 (5 bases). The CDR3 sequence is 14 residues long. Per germline, CDR1 MDHEN and CDR2 SYDVKM. V was pared by 7 bases and J by 4 bases, with 14 bases between. In nucleotides, the CDR3 is TGTGCCAGCATTGGGTGGGGGGAAGGAAACACCATATATTTT. Its protein product is CASIGWGEGNTIYF.

The chain couples TRBV29-1 to TRBJ1-2, with 8 bases that match TRBD1. Germline V lookup: CDR1 SQVTM, CDR2 ANQGSEA. This CDR3 spans 17 amino acids. Trimming at V came to 5 bases and at J to 4 bases, leaving 18 bases not matched to a gene. The CDR3 DNA reads TGCAGCGTTCCTGGAGACAGGGGAAACCAACGGGGCTATGGCTACACCTTC. Translating gives CSVPGDRGNQRGYGYTF.

The V and J genes are TRBV4-3 and TRBJ1-2; no clear D. CDR1 is LGHNA, CDR2 YSLEER, per germline. Trimming pared 0 bases from V and 2 bases from J, leaving 7 bases between. The CDR3 runs 14 residues. This chain's CDR3 is CASSQDGENYGYTF. The CDR3 region has the DNA TGCGCCAGCAGCCAAGACGGCGAAAACTATGGCTACACCTTC.

V is TRBV5-5 and J is TRBJ2-1; TRBD2 agrees at 7 bases. The CDR3 is 15 residues long. Trimming removed 0 bases from V and 7 bases from J; junction bases left unmatched: 7. Germline V gene sequence: CDR1 SGHKS, CDR2 YYEKEE (reference sequence). The CDR3 spells CASSLAETSRNEQFF. The CDR3 nucleotides are TGTGCCAGCAGCTTGGCCGAGACTAGCAGAAATGAGCAGTTCTTC.

V is TRBV19 and J is TRBJ2-1, with a tentative D call TRBD2 (6 bases). Trimming cost V 3 bases and J 8 bases, with 14 bases left between them. The germline CDR1 and CDR2 sequences are LNHDA and SQIVND (reference sequence). The CDR3 totals 14 residues. For the CDR3, the DNA is TGTGCCAGTAGTATTGGGAGCGGGTCTCATGAGCAGTTCTTC. It codes for CASSIGSGSHEQFF.

The chain couples TRBV11-3 to TRBJ2-1; TRBD2 matches 8 bases. V gave up 4 bases and J gave up 8 bases; unmatched junction bases: 10. The CDR3 contains 15 residues. CDR1 is SGHNT and CDR2 is YENEEA in the germline V gene. The CDR3 loop reads CASSSRSGGSDEQFF. CDR3 coding DNA: TGTGCCAGCAGCTCCCGCTCGGGAGGGTCGGATGAGCAGTTCTTC.

The V gene is TRBV10-3, the J gene TRBJ2-1, with D possibly being TRBD1 (5 bases). This CDR3 contains 11 residues. Germline lookup yields CDR1 ENHRY and CDR2 SYGVKD. Trimming left V 8 bases short and J 16 bases short, with 18 bases between. As DNA, the CDR3 is TGTGCCATCCCCTCAACCTCAGGGCTTTTCTTC. Encoded protein: CAIPSTSGLFF.

This clone was recorded only once. The V and J genes are TRBV27 and TRBJ2-5; no clear D gene. Germline V CDR1 and CDR2: MNHEY, SMNVEV (reference sequence). V dropped 0 bases and J dropped 4 bases, with 6 bases sitting between them. The CDR3 loop spans 13 amino acids. CDR3 nucleotides: TGTGCCAGCAGTTTATCGCTGGGAGAGACCCAGTACTTC. The encoded protein is CASSLSLGETQYF.

The gene calls are TRBV29-1 and TRBJ1-1; D perhaps matches TRBD1 (5 bases). This CDR3 is built from 13 residues. Trimming removed 2 bases from V and 2 bases from J, with 9 bases in between. Germline V gene lookup returns CDR1 SQVTM and CDR2 ANQGSEA. The CDR3 DNA follows: TGCAGCGTTGAATGGCAGGGCAACACTGAAGCTTTCTTT. This codes for CSVEWQGNTEAFF.

The chain carries TRBV13 and TRBJ2-3, with no clear D. This CDR3 has 12 amino acids. The germline gives CDR1 PRHDT, CDR2 FYEKMQ (reference sequence). Trimming took off 3 bases at V and 1 base at J, with 2 bases between the two ends. CDR3 amino acids: CASSFRTDTQYF. The CDR3 DNA reads as TGTGCCAGCAGCTTTCGCACAGATACGCAGTATTTT.

The gene calls are TRBV4-2 and TRBJ2-5, with a weak D call TRBD2 (5 bases). Germline assignment: CDR1 LGHNA and CDR2 YNFKEQ. The V end was cut by 0 bases, the J end by 4 bases, with 12 bases between. This CDR3 is 15 amino acids long. The CDR3 DNA is TGTGCCAGCAGCCAAGATTTGAGGGTCGGAGAGACCCAGTACTTC. Protein product: CASSQDLRVGETQYF.

The chain couples TRBV28 to TRBJ2-3; D gene ambiguous. There are 17 residues in the CDR3. The germline V gene encodes CDR1 MDHEN and CDR2 SYDVKM. V was cut by 2 bases and J by 3 bases, with 18 bases left in between. In DNA, the CDR3 is TGTGCCAGCAGTTTAACTGGTTGGGGATACGGGACAGATACGCAGTATTTT. Protein sequence: CASSLTGWGYGTDTQYF.

The V call is TRBV25-1, the J call TRBJ2-1; no reliable D call. This CDR3 spans 12 amino acids. Germline CDR1 is MGHDK and CDR2 is SYGVNS. The germline V and J ends were trimmed by 5 bases and 7 bases, with 9 bases remaining between them. This CDR3 reads CASSIFRNEQFF. The CDR3 nucleotides read TGTGCCAGCAGTATTTTTAGGAATGAGCAGTTCTTC.

The CDR3 loop is CASSFTTMYEQFF. The CDR3 DNA sequence: TGCGCCAGCAGCTTTACTACCATGTATGAGCAGTTCTTC. The chain combines TRBV5-1 with TRBJ2-1; no definite D call. Trimming pared 2 bases from V and 8 bases from J, leaving 11 bases between. Germline-derived CDR1 and CDR2 are SGHRS and YFSETQ. The CDR3 totals 13 residues.